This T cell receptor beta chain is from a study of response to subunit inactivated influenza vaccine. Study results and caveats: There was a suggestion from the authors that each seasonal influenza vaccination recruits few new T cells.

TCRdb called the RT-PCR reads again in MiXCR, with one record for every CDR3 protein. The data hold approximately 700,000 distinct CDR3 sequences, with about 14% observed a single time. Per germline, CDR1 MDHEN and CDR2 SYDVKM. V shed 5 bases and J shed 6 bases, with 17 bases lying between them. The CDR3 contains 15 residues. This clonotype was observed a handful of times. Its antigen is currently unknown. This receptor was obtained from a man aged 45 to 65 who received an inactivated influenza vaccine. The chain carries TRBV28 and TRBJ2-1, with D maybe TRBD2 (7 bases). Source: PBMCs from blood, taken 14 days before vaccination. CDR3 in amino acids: CASSPLGGGSNEQFF. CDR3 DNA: TGTGCCAGCAGTCCCCTGGGGGGGGGCTCCAATGAGCAGTTCTTC.